These 27 T cell receptor beta chains share one sample of origin, sequenced in a study of CD8+CD57+ T cells in acquired aplastic anemia. The use of genomic DNA as template underpinned the TCR beta VDJ and CDR3 profiling. TCRdb re-called the reads with MiXCR, one entry per CDR3 protein. The table includes just over 450,000 distinct CDR3 sequences, under 40% detected once. Patients selected for sequencing had displayed CD8+CD57+ cell expansion by flow cytometry. The specimen sequenced was sorted CD4+, CD8+, or CD8+CD57+ T cells (not recorded which) from PBMCs. The origin of the receptors is a human donor with aplastic anemia.

In its sample, this clonotype was seen many times. The rearrangement uses TRBV29-1 and TRBJ2-7, with a tentative D call TRBD1 (6 bases). This CDR3 contains 14 residues. Germline loops: CDR1 SQVTM, CDR2 ANQGSEA. The V gene lost 0 bases and the J gene lost 2 bases, with 11 bases spanning the gap. The CDR3 sequence: CSVEDQKGAYEQYF. In nucleotides, the CDR3 is TGCAGCGTTGAAGATCAAAAGGGGGCCTACGAGCAGTACTTC.

The chain recombines TRBV2 with TRBJ1-6; the match to TRBD1 covers 7 bases. In germline, CDR1 is SNHLY, CDR2 FYNNEI. The CDR3 is 15 amino acids. Losses at the gene ends were 1 base for V and 7 bases for J; bases not matched to a gene: 4. CDR3 bases: TGTGCCAGCAGTGAAGTCAACAGGGGAAATTCACCCCTCCACTTT. This codes for CASSEVNRGNSPLHF.

The chain joins TRBV7-2 to TRBJ1-2; unclear D gene. V was trimmed by 1 base and J by 8 bases, leaving 11 bases between them. In germline, CDR1 is SGHTA, CDR2 FQGNSA. This CDR3 contains 13 residues. CDR3 in amino acids: CASSLESQEGYTF. CDR3 bases: TGTGCCAGCAGCTTAGAGAGCCAGGAGGGCTACACCTTC. The whole variable domain, filled in from reference TRBV7-2 and TRBJ1-2, reads GAGVSQSPSNKVTEKGKDVELRCDPISGHTALYWYRQSLGQGLEFLIYFQGNSAPDKSGLPSDRFSAERTGGSVSTLTIQRTQQEDSAVYLCASSLESQEGYTFGSGTRLTVV.

This clonotype was seen a handful of times. V usage is TRBV14 and J usage is TRBJ2-5; D gene unclear. CDR3 length: 14 amino acids. The V gene lost 0 bases and the J gene lost 6 bases, with 11 bases spanning the gap. Germline V CDR1 and CDR2: SGHDN, FVKESK. CDR3 nucleotide sequence: TGTGCCAGCAGCCAAGACGAAGCCTTCAAGACCCAGTACTTC. Residues: CASSQDEAFKTQYF.

This chain uses TRBV30 with TRBJ1-6, with 8 nucleotides matching TRBD1. This CDR3 is built from 14 residues. Per the germline V gene, CDR1 is GTSNPN and CDR2 is SVGIG (reference sequence). After removal of 4 bases from V and 9 bases from J, the junction contained 8 bases not matched to a gene. This CDR3 reads CAWTRGQEFSPLHF. In nucleotides, the CDR3 is TGTGCCTGGACCCGGGGACAGGAGTTTTCACCCCTCCACTTT.

This clonotype was seen repeatedly, ten times or more. The V and J genes are TRBV7-9 and TRBJ1-2, with a weak D call TRBD1 (5 bases). The V end lost 5 bases, the J end lost 0 bases, and 13 bases lay between the germline ends. The length of the CDR3 is 15 residues. Germline-derived CDR1 and CDR2 are SEHNR and FQNEAQ (reference sequence). CDR3 in amino acids: CASSIPTVTNYGYTF. DNA of the CDR3: TGTGCCAGCAGCATCCCGACAGTGACTAACTATGGCTACACCTTC.

This chain links TRBV5-4 with TRBJ1-2; 9 bases map to TRBD1. Trimming cost V 4 bases and J 5 bases; bases outside gene matches: 6. Germline V gene data show CDR1 as SGHNT and CDR2 as YYREEE (reference sequence). The CDR3 totals 14 residues. The CDR3: CASSQQGQGYGYTF. DNA for the CDR3: TGTGCCAGCAGCCAACAGGGACAGGGTTATGGCTACACCTTC.

V gene TRBV2 combines with J gene TRBJ1-6; D not certain. Germline CDR1 is SNHLY and CDR2 is FYNNEI. This CDR3 is built from 14 residues. The V and J ends lost 0 bases and 10 bases respectively, with 10 bases between them. The CDR3 protein is CASSEAGERSPLHF. Here the CDR3 DNA reads TGTGCCAGCAGTGAAGCTGGGGAAAGATCACCCCTCCACTTT.

The rearrangement uses TRBV6-5 and TRBJ2-5; possibly TRBD2 for D (6 bases). This CDR3 has 15 residues. Germline CDR1 reads MNHEY; CDR2 reads SVGAGI. V gave up 0 bases and J gave up 2 bases, with 10 bases separating them. The CDR3 bases are TGTGCCAGCAGTTACTCCGTGGGACTTCAAGAGACCCAGTACTTC. Amino acids: CASSYSVGLQETQYF.

The chain joins TRBV20-1 to TRBJ1-1, with D maybe TRBD1 (6 bases). The CDR3 has 16 residues. V dropped 5 bases and J dropped 1 base, with 20 bases sitting between them. CDR1 is DFQATT and CDR2 is SNEGSKA in the germline V gene (reference sequence). This CDR3 is CSAGGDTGARNTEAFF. CDR3 nucleotides: TGCAGTGCTGGGGGCGACACCGGGGCCCGGAACACTGAAGCTTTCTTT.

This clonotype was seen a few times. J is TRBJ1-5 and V is TRBV4-2; unclear D gene. The CDR3 sequence is 18 residues long. CDR1 is LGHNA, CDR2 YNFKEQ, per germline. Trimming cost V 1 base and J 0 bases, with 16 bases left between them. The DNA for the CDR3 is TGTGCCAGCAGCCAAGGAGCCCTTGAGGCATATAGCAATCAGCCCCAGCATTTT. Protein sequence: CASSQGALEAYSNQPQHF.

The chain couples TRBV2 to TRBJ2-7; maybe TRBD1 (5 bases). The CDR3 extends over 15 amino acids. Germline V lookup: CDR1 SNHLY, CDR2 FYNNEI. The V and J ends lost 3 bases and 5 bases respectively, with 17 bases between them. This CDR3 reads CASSDGGRVIDEQYF. The CDR3 coding sequence is TGTGCCAGCAGTGACGGTGGCAGGGTCATAGACGAGCAGTACTTC. The whole variable domain, remainder taken from reference TRBV2 and TRBJ2-7, is EPEVTQTPSHQVTQMGQEVILRCVPISNHLYFYWYRQILGQKVEFLVSFYNNEISEKSEIFDDQFSVERPDGSNFTLKIRSTKLEDSAMYFCASSDGGRVIDEQYFGPGTRLTVT.

J is TRBJ1-5 and V is TRBV24-1; D gene uncertain. Trimming took 7 bases from V and 0 from J, leaving 15 bases between them. The length of the CDR3 is 16 residues. Germline lookup yields CDR1 KGHDR and CDR2 SFDVKD. The CDR3 nucleotides read TGTGCCACCAGCTCGGACCCGGGGTATAGCAATCAGCCCCAGCATTTT. Protein sequence: CATSSDPGYSNQPQHF.

This clonotype was seen ten or more times. The CDR3 protein is CASSLAGQGYSPLHF. DNA of the CDR3: TGCGCCAGCAGCTTGGCCGGACAGGGCTATTCACCCCTCCACTTT. J is TRBJ1-6 and V is TRBV5-1; 8 bases are shared with TRBD1. V was pared by 0 bases and J by 8 bases, with 4 bases of the junction left unmatched. The germline V gene encodes CDR1 SGHRS and CDR2 YFSETQ. The CDR3 consists of 15 residues. Combining the CDR3 with reference TRBV5-1 and TRBJ1-6 gives the whole variable domain KAGVTQTPRYLIKTRGQQVTLSCSPISGHRSVSWYQQTPGQGLQFLFEYFSETQRNKGNFPGRFSGRQFSNSRSEMNVSTLELGDSALYLCASSLAGQGYSPLHFGNGTRLTVT.

This clonotype showed up just a few times. This chain links TRBV14 with TRBJ2-7; no clear D gene. The CDR3 sequence is 16 residues long. The V end lost 2 bases, the J end lost 3 bases, and 17 bases lay between the germline ends. The germline V gene has CDR1 SGHDN and CDR2 FVKESK. The CDR3 reads CASSQWGTAKDYEQYF. CDR3 DNA: TGTGCCAGCAGCCAATGGGGAACCGCTAAAGACTACGAGCAGTACTTC.

The chain couples TRBV19 to TRBJ1-5; D is unclear. Trimming removed 5 bases at V and 4 bases at J, with 15 bases between. This CDR3 comprises 15 residues. The germline CDR1 and CDR2 sequences are LNHDA and SQIVND (reference sequence). This chain's CDR3 is CASSRTVDANQPQHF. In DNA, the CDR3 is TGTGCCAGTAGTCGGACGGTCGACGCAAATCAGCCCCAGCATTTT.

This clonotype was counted many times. The gene calls are TRBV7-6 and TRBJ2-5, with 7 bases lining up with TRBD2. This CDR3 comprises 14 residues. V shed 2 bases, J shed 6 bases, and the junction held 6 bases outside the gene matches. The germline V gene encodes CDR1 SGHVS and CDR2 FNYEAQ. Written as DNA, the CDR3 is TGTGCCAGCAGCTTATTCTCGCGGGAGCAGACCCAGTACTTC. This encodes CASSLFSREQTQYF.

This clonotype was picked up a small number of times. The J gene is TRBJ1-2, the V gene TRBV6-1; a possible D gene is TRBD1 (6 bases). The germline V gene encodes CDR1 MNHNS and CDR2 SASEGT. The CDR3 has 13 residues. Trimming shortened V by 6 bases and J by 5 bases, and 13 bases separated the two germline ends. In nucleotides, the CDR3 is TGTGCCAGCAGGACCGGGACAAATTATGGCTACACCTTC. This translates into CASRTGTNYGYTF.

Only a few counts were recorded for this clonotype. The V and J genes are TRBV7-7 and TRBJ2-7; no clear D. V was trimmed by 0 bases and J by 3 bases, leaving 6 bases between them. Germline V lookup: CDR1 SSHAT, CDR2 FNYEAQ (reference sequence). The CDR3 has 13 residues. The CDR3: CASSLAPDYEQYF. CDR3 nucleotides: TGTGCCAGCAGCTTAGCGCCGGACTACGAGCAGTACTTC.

The J gene is TRBJ1-2, the V gene TRBV6-5; the D gene is possibly TRBD1 (5 bases). Trimming shortened V by 0 bases and J by 7 bases, and 12 bases separated the two germline ends. Germline assignment: CDR1 MNHEY and CDR2 SVGAGI. The CDR3 is 14 residues long. CDR3 DNA: TGTGCCAGCAGTTACTCGGCCGTCGGGGGTGGCTACACCTTC. This gives the protein CASSYSAVGGGYTF.

This clonotype has more than one count but fewer than ten. This chain uses TRBV6-2 or TRBV6-3 with TRBJ1-6; 8 bases match TRBD1. Unmatched junction bases numbered 4, after V lost 0 bases and J lost 3 bases. In germline, CDR1 is MNHEY, CDR2 SVGEGT. This CDR3 is built from 17 residues. CDR3 residues: CASSYSDRVLYNSPLHF. CDR3 nucleotides: TGTGCCAGCAGTTACTCGGACAGGGTCCTCTATAATTCACCCCTCCACTTT.

This clonotype was picked up a small number of times. This chain links TRBV19 with TRBJ1-5; 7 bases are a match to TRBD1. The V gene end was trimmed by 10 bases and the J gene end by 11 bases; junction bases not matched to a gene: 17. The CDR3 has 14 amino acids. Germline V gives CDR1 LNHDA, CDR2 SQIVND (reference sequence). CDR3 bases: TGTGCCACCCAGGCGGTAGACAGGGTTGCGGCCCAGCATTTT. This translates into CATQAVDRVAAQHF.

This clonotype was observed a handful of times. The chain links TRBV5-4 to TRBJ2-7; D may be TRBD1 (6 bases). V was clipped by 7 bases and J by 3 bases, with 17 bases between them. CDR3 length: 14 residues. The germline V gene has CDR1 SGHNT and CDR2 YYREEE (reference sequence). The CDR3 nucleotides read TGTGCCAGCCCCCGACAGGAACTGATCTACGAGCAGTACTTC. As protein: CASPRQELIYEQYF.

The chain recombines TRBV2 with TRBJ1-6, with D tentatively TRBD1 (6 bases). The CDR3 covers 13 residues. Germline CDR1 and CDR2: SNHLY and FYNNEI. V was clipped by 5 bases and J by 6 bases, with 8 bases between them. Here the CDR3 reads CASSSGANSPLHF. The CDR3 region has the DNA TGTGCCAGCAGTTCGGGGGCTAATTCACCCCTCCACTTT.

In its sample, this clonotype was seen many times. The chain uses TRBV15 and TRBJ1-4; 9 bases are shared with TRBD1. The CDR3 length is 15 residues. The J segment lost 7 bases and the V segment lost 3 bases, leaving 6 bases of the junction unmatched. Germline V gene data show CDR1 as LNHNV and CDR2 as YYDKDF (reference sequence). CDR3: CATSRGLGQGEKLFF. DNA of the CDR3: TGTGCCACCAGCAGGGGTTTGGGACAGGGTGAAAAACTGTTTTTT. The variable domain in full, with the rest retrieved from reference TRBV15 and TRBJ1-4, is DAMVIQNPRYQVTQFGKPVTLSCSQTLNHNVMYWYQQKSSQAPKLLFHYYDKDFNNEADTPDNFQSRRPNTSFCFLDIRSPGLGDTAMYLCATSRGLGQGEKLFFGSGTQLSVL.

This clonotype was seen ten or more times. The chain recombines TRBV11-2 with TRBJ1-6; perhaps TRBD1 as D (6 bases). CDR1 is SGHAT and CDR2 is FQNNGV in the germline V gene. The length of the CDR3 is 15 residues. The V end was cut by 4 bases, the J end by 3 bases, with 10 bases between. The chain's CDR3 is CASSSTDSYNSPLHF. The CDR3 DNA is TGTGCCAGCAGCTCGACGGACAGCTATAATTCACCCCTCCACTTT.

J is TRBJ1-4 and V is TRBV20-1; D is uncertain. Looked up from germline, CDR1 is DFQATT and CDR2 is SNEGSKA (reference sequence). Trimming took off 4 bases at V and 5 bases at J, with 17 bases between the two ends. The length of the CDR3 is 15 residues. In DNA form, the CDR3 reads TGCAGTGCTACAAGACAACGGGCGGGGAATGAAAAACTGTTTTTT. This translates into CSATRQRAGNEKLFF.